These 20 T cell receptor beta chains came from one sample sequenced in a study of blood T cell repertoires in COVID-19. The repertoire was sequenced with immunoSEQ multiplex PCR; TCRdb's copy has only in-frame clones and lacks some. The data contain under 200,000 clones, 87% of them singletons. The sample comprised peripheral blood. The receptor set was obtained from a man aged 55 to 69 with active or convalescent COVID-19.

Here the CDR3 reads CATRGGGANEQFF. CDR3 bases: TGTGCCACCAGGGGAGGGGGGGCTAATGAGCAGTTCTTC. The V call is TRBV24-1, the J call TRBJ2-1; D is possibly TRBD2 (7 bases). This CDR3 has 13 residues. Per the germline V gene, CDR1 is KGHDR and CDR2 is SFDVKD. V dropped 7 bases and J dropped 7 bases, with 13 bases sitting between them.

CDR3: CASKSDRGVGNQPQHF. CDR3 DNA: TGTGCCAGCAAATCCGACAGGGGCGTAGGCAATCAGCCCCAGCATTTT. The chain is built from TRBV2 and TRBJ1-5; 8 bases line up with TRBD1. The CDR3 covers 16 residues. V lost 7 bases to trimming and J lost 2 bases; unmatched junction nucleotides: 10. Germline CDR1 and CDR2: SNHLY and FYNNEI.

Here the CDR3 reads CSARSYNEQFF. The DNA of the CDR3 is TGCAGTGCTAGATCGTATAATGAGCAGTTCTTC. The rearrangement links TRBV20-1 to TRBJ2-1; no clear D. In germline, CDR1 is DFQATT, CDR2 SNEGSKA (reference sequence). Trimming took 2 bases from V and 7 from J, leaving 6 bases between them. CDR3 length: 11 amino acids.

This chain's CDR3 is CASGTDGYEQYF. The CDR3 coding sequence is TGTGCCAGCGGGACAGACGGGTACGAGCAGTACTTC. The chain recombines TRBV12-3 or TRBV12-4 with TRBJ2-7; 7 positions agree with TRBD1. This CDR3 has 12 residues. V lost 8 bases to trimming and J lost 4 bases; unmatched junction nucleotides: 5.

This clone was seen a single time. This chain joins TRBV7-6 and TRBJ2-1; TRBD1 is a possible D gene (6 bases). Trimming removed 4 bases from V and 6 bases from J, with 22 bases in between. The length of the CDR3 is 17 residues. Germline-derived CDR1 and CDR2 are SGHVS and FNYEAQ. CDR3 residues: CASSSHQGHPGFNEQFF. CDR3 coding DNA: TGTGCCAGCAGCTCCCACCAGGGGCACCCAGGATTCAATGAGCAGTTCTTC.

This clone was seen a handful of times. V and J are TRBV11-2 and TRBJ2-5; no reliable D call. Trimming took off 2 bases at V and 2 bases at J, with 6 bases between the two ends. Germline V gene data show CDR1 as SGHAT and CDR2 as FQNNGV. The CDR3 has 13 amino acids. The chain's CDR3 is CASSLLGQETQYF. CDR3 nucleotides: TGTGCCAGCAGCTTACTAGGTCAAGAGACCCAGTACTTC.

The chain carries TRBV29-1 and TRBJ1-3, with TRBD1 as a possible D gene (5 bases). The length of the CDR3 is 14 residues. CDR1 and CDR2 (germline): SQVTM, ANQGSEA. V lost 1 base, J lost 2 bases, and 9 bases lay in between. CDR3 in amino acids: CSVEGRDPGNTIYF. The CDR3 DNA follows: TGCAGCGTTGAAGGCAGGGATCCTGGAAACACCATATATTTT.

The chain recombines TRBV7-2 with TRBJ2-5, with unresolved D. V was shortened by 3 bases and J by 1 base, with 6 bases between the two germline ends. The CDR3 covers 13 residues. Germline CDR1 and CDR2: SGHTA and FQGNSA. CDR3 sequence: CASSFVIQETQYF. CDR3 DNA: TGTGCCAGCAGCTTTGTCATCCAAGAGACCCAGTACTTC.

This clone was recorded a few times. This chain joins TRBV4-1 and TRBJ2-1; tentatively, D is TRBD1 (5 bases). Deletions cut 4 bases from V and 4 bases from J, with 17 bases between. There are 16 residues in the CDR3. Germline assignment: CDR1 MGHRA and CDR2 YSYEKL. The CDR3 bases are TGCGCCAGCAGCCTGACCGGCGCGACAGTTTACAATGAGCAGTTCTTC. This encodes CASSLTGATVYNEQFF.

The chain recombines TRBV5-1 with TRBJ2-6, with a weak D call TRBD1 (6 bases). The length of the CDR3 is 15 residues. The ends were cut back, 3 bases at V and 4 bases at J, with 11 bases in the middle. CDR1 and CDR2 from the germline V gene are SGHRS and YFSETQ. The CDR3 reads CASSSRGAGANVLTF. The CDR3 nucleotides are TGCGCCAGCAGCTCCAGGGGTGCAGGGGCCAACGTCCTGACTTTC.

The CDR3 loop reads CASKSGRGTDTQYF. The CDR3 nucleotides are TGTGCCAGCAAATCCGGCAGGGGGACAGATACGCAGTATTTT. This rearrangement joins TRBV2 to TRBJ2-3, with 7 positions matching TRBD1. Germline lookup yields CDR1 SNHLY and CDR2 FYNNEI. J lost 3 bases, V lost 7 bases, and 7 bases had no gene match. The CDR3 runs to 14 residues.

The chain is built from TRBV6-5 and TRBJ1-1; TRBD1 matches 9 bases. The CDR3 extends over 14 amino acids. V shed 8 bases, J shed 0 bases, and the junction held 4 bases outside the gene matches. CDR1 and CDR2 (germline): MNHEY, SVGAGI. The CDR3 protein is CASGTGTMNTEAFF. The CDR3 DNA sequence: TGTGCCAGCGGGACAGGGACCATGAACACTGAAGCTTTCTTT.

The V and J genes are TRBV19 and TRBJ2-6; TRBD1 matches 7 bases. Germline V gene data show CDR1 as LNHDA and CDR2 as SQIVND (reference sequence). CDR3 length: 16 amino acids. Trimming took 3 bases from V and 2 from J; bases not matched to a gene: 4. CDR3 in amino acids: CASSIYRGAGANVLTF. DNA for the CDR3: TGTGCCAGTAGTATTTACAGGGGCGCTGGGGCCAACGTCCTGACTTTC. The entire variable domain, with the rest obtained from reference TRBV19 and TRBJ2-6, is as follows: DGGITQSPKYLFRKEGQNVTLSCEQNLNHDAMYWYRQDPGQGLRLIYYSQIVNDFQKGDIAEGYSVSREKKESFPLTVTSAQKNPTAFYLCASSIYRGAGANVLTFGAGSRLTVL.

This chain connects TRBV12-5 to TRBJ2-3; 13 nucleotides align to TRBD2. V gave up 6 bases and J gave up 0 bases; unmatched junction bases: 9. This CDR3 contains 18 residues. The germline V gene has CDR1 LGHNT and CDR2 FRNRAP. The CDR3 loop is CASGPPGTSGTSTDTQYF. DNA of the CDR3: TGTGCTAGTGGACCTCCCGGGACTAGCGGGACTAGCACAGATACGCAGTATTTT.

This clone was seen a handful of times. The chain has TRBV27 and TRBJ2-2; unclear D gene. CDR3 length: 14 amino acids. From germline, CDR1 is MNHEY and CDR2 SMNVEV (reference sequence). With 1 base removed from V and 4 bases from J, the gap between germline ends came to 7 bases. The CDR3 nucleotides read TGTGCCAGCAGTTTATATGCAGTCACCGGGGAGCTGTTTTTT. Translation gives CASSLYAVTGELFF.

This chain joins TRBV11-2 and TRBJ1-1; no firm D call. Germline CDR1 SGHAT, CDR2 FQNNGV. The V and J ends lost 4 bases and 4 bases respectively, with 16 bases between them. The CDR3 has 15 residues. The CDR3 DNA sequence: TGTGCCAGCAGCTCCCACCGGGGAAGGAGCACTGAAGCTTTCTTT. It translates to CASSSHRGRSTEAFF. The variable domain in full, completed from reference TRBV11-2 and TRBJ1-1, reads EAGVAQSPRYKIIEKRQSVAFWCNPISGHATLYWYQQILGQGPKLLIQFQNNGVVDDSQLPKDRFSAERLKGVDSTLKIQPAKLEDSAVYLCASSSHRGRSTEAFFGQGTRLTVV.

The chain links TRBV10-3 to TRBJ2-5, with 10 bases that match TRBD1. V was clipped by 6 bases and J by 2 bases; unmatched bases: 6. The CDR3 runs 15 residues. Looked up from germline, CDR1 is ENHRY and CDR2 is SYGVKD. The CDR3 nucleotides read TGTGCCATCAGCCGGGACAGGGGTTCACAAGAGACCCAGTACTTC. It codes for CAISRDRGSQETQYF.

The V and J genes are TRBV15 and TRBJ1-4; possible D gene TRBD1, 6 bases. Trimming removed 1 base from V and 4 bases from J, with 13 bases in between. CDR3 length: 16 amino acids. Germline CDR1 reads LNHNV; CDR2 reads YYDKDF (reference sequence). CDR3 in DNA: TGTGCCACCAGCAGAGCGAGGGGGGGTGGTAATGAAAAACTGTTTTTT. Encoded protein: CATSRARGGGNEKLFF.

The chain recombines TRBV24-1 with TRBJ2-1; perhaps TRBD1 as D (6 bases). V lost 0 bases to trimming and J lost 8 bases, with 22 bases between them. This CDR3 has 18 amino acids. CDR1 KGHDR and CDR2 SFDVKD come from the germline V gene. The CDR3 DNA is TGTGCCACCAGTGATTTGAGGTGGCGGCCAGGGGTTAAGGATGAGCAGTTCTTC. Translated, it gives CATSDLRWRPGVKDEQFF.

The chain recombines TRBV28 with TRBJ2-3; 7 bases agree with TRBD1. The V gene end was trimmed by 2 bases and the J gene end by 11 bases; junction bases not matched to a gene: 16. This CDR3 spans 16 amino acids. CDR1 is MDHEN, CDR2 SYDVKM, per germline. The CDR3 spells CASSLPGTAASDGQYF. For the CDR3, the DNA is TGTGCCAGCAGTTTACCCGGGACAGCCGCGTCGGATGGGCAGTATTTT.